The 3 T cell receptor beta chains below were found in one sample sequenced in a study of blood T cells in healthy people across ages (dated by TCRdb to between 2014 and 2016). The library was generated by 5' RACE. The sequencer listed for this sample is Illumina HiSeq 2500. A second PCR of roughly 7 to 12 cycles was run with a J-beta primer mix and a sample-barcoded 5' primer. The public reads were quality trimmed at Q25 with fastp and then assembled into clones with MiXCR by TCRdb, keeping productive beta chains. Each entry merges the rows of one CDR3 protein and shows their most common DNA and genes. The sample table lists about 1 million distinct CDR3 sequences, more than 35% of them with a count of one. The biggest ten clones account for around 18% of the sample. What was sequenced was blood. The receptors come from a woman in her fifties or sixties in good health.

V gene TRBV9 combines with J gene TRBJ2-7; no reliable D call. V was trimmed by 3 bases and J by 5 bases, leaving 9 bases between them. The germline V gene encodes CDR1 SGDLS and CDR2 YYNGEE. The CDR3 has 12 amino acids. The CDR3 here is CASSATPDEQYF. As DNA, the CDR3 is TGTGCCAGCAGCGCGACCCCCGACGAGCAGTACTTC.

The chain joins TRBV9 to TRBJ2-5; the D is unclear. V was pared by 4 bases and J by 11 bases, with 15 bases between. Germline values: CDR1 SGDLS, CDR2 YYNGEE. This CDR3 contains 12 residues. The CDR3 sequence is CASSTNLGEQYF. DNA for the CDR3: TGTGCCAGCAGCACCAATCTGGGTGAGCAGTACTTC.

The chain is built from TRBV30 and TRBJ1-2; D gene uncertain. From germline, CDR1 is GTSNPN and CDR2 SVGIG (reference sequence). This CDR3 is 12 amino acids long. Trimming removed 5 bases at V and 7 bases at J, with 14 bases between. CDR3 DNA sequence: TGTGCCTGGGAAAGAAGAGAGAGTGGCTACACCTTC. Translation: CAWERRESGYTF.